A single sample gave rise to the 20 T cell receptor beta chains below, sequenced in a study of T cell responses to AZD1222 COVID-19 vaccine. Clones were sequenced by immunoSEQ multiplex PCR, and TCRdb holds only the in-frame ones, with some missing. The repertoire consists of under 120,000 clones, with roughly 90% occurring once and the leading ten covering roughly 1.2%. The material sequenced was peripheral blood, taken on day 0 of AZD1222 vaccination. Source of these receptors: an adult in good health.

The chain couples TRBV7-3 to TRBJ2-1; unclear D gene. The CDR3 is 11 residues long. The V and J ends lost 4 bases and 5 bases respectively, with 3 bases between them. Germline CDR1 reads SGHTA; CDR2 reads FQGTGA. CDR3 in DNA: TGTGCCAGCAGCTCGAACAATGAGCAGTTCTTC. Protein product: CASSSNNEQFF.

The V call is TRBV27, the J call TRBJ1-3; D call uncertain. CDR1 and CDR2 from the germline V gene are MNHEY and SMNVEV (reference sequence). This CDR3 region has 14 residues. Deletions cut 4 bases from V and 0 bases from J, with 7 bases between. The CDR3 reads CASSSRLSGNTIYF. DNA for the CDR3: TGTGCCAGCAGTTCGAGGCTCTCTGGAAACACCATATATTTT.

J is TRBJ1-1 and V is TRBV6-5; a weak D match, TRBD1 (6 bases). Germline V gives CDR1 MNHEY, CDR2 SVGAGI. The CDR3 contains 13 residues. Trimming removed 6 bases from V and 1 base from J, with 9 bases in between. CDR3 nucleotide sequence: TGTGCCAGCAGCTCCAGGGGGAACACTGAAGCTTTCTTT. Residues: CASSSRGNTEAFF.

Regarding this clone: One junction end does not reproduce the germline sequence, and a read error may be involved. This sequence joins TRBV11-2 and TRBJ2-1; 9 bases match TRBD2. The CDR3 spans 16 residues. The germline gives CDR1 SGHAT, CDR2 FQNNGV. Here the CDR3 reads CASNLNQRGASIEQFF. The DNA for the CDR3 is TGTGCCAGCAACTTAAACCAGCGGGGGGCGTCAATTGAGCAGTTCTTC.

Only a few counts were recorded for this clone. The gene calls are TRBV7-9 and TRBJ1-5; D is possibly TRBD1 (5 bases). Trimming left V 5 bases short and J 5 bases short, with 10 bases between. Germline CDR1 is SEHNR and CDR2 is FQNEAQ (reference sequence). CDR3 size: 13 residues. The CDR3 reads CASSDGADQPQHF. The CDR3 DNA follows: TGTGCCAGCAGCGACGGGGCTGATCAGCCCCAGCATTTT.

The rearrangement uses TRBV10-1 and TRBJ1-5; possibly TRBD1 for D (6 bases). The CDR3 loop spans 15 amino acids. Germline CDR1 is WNHNN and CDR2 is SYGVQD (reference sequence). V was pared by 5 bases and J by 1 base, with 12 bases between. The CDR3 here is CASSLQGASNQPQHF. The CDR3 region has the DNA TGCGCCAGCAGTTTACAGGGCGCCAGCAATCAGCCCCAGCATTTT.

The table lists this clone with a count of one. V usage is TRBV6-1 and J usage is TRBJ2-1; D is unresolved. Germline V CDR1 and CDR2: MNHNS, SASEGT. Trimming took off 3 bases at V and 2 bases at J, with 8 bases between the two ends. The length of the CDR3 is 14 residues. In DNA, the CDR3 is TGTGCCAGCAGTGAGGGCTCGACCTACAATGAGCAGTTCTTC. Its protein product is CASSEGSTYNEQFF.

The rearrangement joins TRBV5-8 to TRBJ2-5; tentatively, D is TRBD1 (6 bases). Germline CDR1 reads SGHTS; CDR2 reads YDEGEE. The CDR3 totals 14 residues. Trimming removed 5 bases at V and 5 bases at J, with 16 bases between. DNA for the CDR3: TGTGCCAGCAGTACCGGACGTCAGGGGGAGACCCAGTACTTC. This gives the protein CASSTGRQGETQYF.

CDR3 nucleotides: TGTGCCAGCAGCCTACACAGGGGGAACACCGGGGAGCTGTTTTTT. Residues: CASSLHRGNTGELFF. The chain couples TRBV7-3 to TRBJ2-2; TRBD1 matches 7 bases. This CDR3 has 15 amino acids. J gave up 1 base and V 5 bases, and 4 bases lay outside the gene matches. Germline lookup yields CDR1 SGHTA and CDR2 FQGTGA.

V and J are TRBV5-1 and TRBJ1-4; D is unclear. The V gene's germline CDR1 is SGHRS and CDR2 YFSETQ. The germline V and J ends were trimmed by 0 bases and 0 bases, with 12 bases remaining between them. The CDR3 length is 17 residues. CDR3 protein: CASSLDGDLSTNEKLFF. The CDR3 DNA reads TGCGCCAGCAGCTTGGATGGGGATCTCTCAACTAATGAAAAACTGTTTTTT.

This chain joins TRBV5-1 and TRBJ2-7; D is tentatively TRBD1 or TRBD2 (5 bases each). This CDR3 has 14 amino acids. Germline assignment: CDR1 SGHRS and CDR2 YFSETQ. Trimming removed 0 bases from V and 5 bases from J, with 12 bases in between. The CDR3 nucleotides read TGCGCCAGCAGCTTGGTTCCGGGGCCCAACGAGCAGTACTTC. Translated: CASSLVPGPNEQYF.

The chain uses TRBV28 and TRBJ2-7; 9 bases are a match to TRBD2. Germline lookup yields CDR1 MDHEN and CDR2 SYDVKM. This CDR3 comprises 15 residues. The trim removed 8 bases at V and 0 bases at J, leaving 8 bases unmatched. CDR3 nucleotide sequence: TGTGCCAGCCATACCCAAGCGGGAGGCTCCTACGAGCAGTACTTC. This codes for CASHTQAGGSYEQYF.

The gene calls are TRBV30 and TRBJ1-6; possible D gene TRBD1, 6 bases. Deletions cut 1 base from V and 7 bases from J, with 11 bases between. CDR3 size: 14 residues. The germline CDR1 and CDR2 sequences are GTSNPN and SVGIG (reference sequence). The CDR3 loop is CAWSGTGRNSPLHF. As DNA, the CDR3 is TGTGCCTGGAGTGGAACAGGGAGAAATTCACCCCTCCACTTT. The entire variable domain, with the rest obtained from reference TRBV30 and TRBJ1-6, is as follows: SQTIHQWPATLVQPVGSPLSLECTVEGTSNPNLYWYRQAAGRGLQLLFYSVGIGQISSEVPQNLSASRPQDRQFILSSKKLLLSDSGFYLCAWSGTGRNSPLHFGNGTRLTVT.

This chain connects TRBV23-1 to TRBJ2-2; D tentatively fits TRBD1 or TRBD2 (5 bases each). TRBV23-1 is annotated as an ORF whose role is uncertain. V lost 2 bases to trimming and J lost 10 bases, with 20 bases between them. There are 16 residues in the CDR3. The CDR3, as DNA: TGCGCCAGCAGTCAACGGGACCGGGACCGGGGAAAGGAGCTGTTTTTT. Amino acids: CASSQRDRDRGKELFF.

CDR3 loop: CASSRDRMNTEAFF. The CDR3, as DNA: TGTGCCAGCAGCCGGGACCGAATGAACACTGAAGCTTTCTTT. The chain uses TRBV7-2 and TRBJ1-1; tentative D call: TRBD1 (5 bases). The germline V and J ends were trimmed by 5 bases and 0 bases, with 10 bases remaining between them. The germline gives CDR1 SGHTA, CDR2 FQGNSA. This CDR3 contains 14 residues.

The rearrangement uses TRBV11-2 and TRBJ1-2; maybe TRBD1 (5 bases). Germline CDR1 and CDR2: SGHAT and FQNNGV. The CDR3 contains 12 residues. V was cut by 3 bases and J by 8 bases, with 10 bases left in between. DNA of the CDR3: TGTGCCAGCAGCTTCCTGGGGGTAGGCTACACCTTC. This codes for CASSFLGVGYTF.

This clone was observed once. This sequence joins TRBV6-5 and TRBJ1-5, with D hard to call. CDR3 size: 14 residues. Germline assignment: CDR1 MNHEY and CDR2 SVGAGI. Trimming stripped 6 bases from V and 2 bases from J, with 11 bases between. Written as DNA, the CDR3 is TGTGCCAGCAGCCCCGAAAGCGGCAATCAGCCCCAGCATTTT. Translation: CASSPESGNQPQHF.

In DNA form, the CDR3 reads TGTGCCAGCAGCTTAGCGAGGTCTGGGGCCAACGTCCTGACTTTC. Its protein product is CASSLARSGANVLTF. This sequence joins TRBV7-9 and TRBJ2-6; D is unclear. This CDR3 spans 15 amino acids. Germline V gene lookup returns CDR1 SEHNR and CDR2 FQNEAQ (reference sequence). V was pared by 0 bases and J by 1 base, with 4 bases between.

The chain uses TRBV19 and TRBJ2-3; D assignment may be TRBD1 or TRBD2 (5 bases each). The CDR3 runs to 13 residues. In germline, CDR1 is LNHDA, CDR2 SQIVND (reference sequence). V lost 3 bases and J lost 10, with 14 bases in between. Here the CDR3 DNA reads TGTGCCAGTAGTATTCAGATCCAGGGAGCGCAGTATTTT. As protein: CASSIQIQGAQYF.

The rearrangement links TRBV28 to TRBJ2-7; 12 bases line up with TRBD1. Germline V gives CDR1 MDHEN, CDR2 SYDVKM. This CDR3 contains 15 residues. Unmatched junction bases numbered 6, after V lost 2 bases and J lost 7 bases. For the CDR3, the DNA is TGTGCCAGCAGTTTAAGGGACAGGGGGCGGGGAGAGCAGTACTTC. Amino acid sequence: CASSLRDRGRGEQYF.